This record concerns one T cell receptor (beta chain) sequence. These data belong to a study of tumor-infiltrating lymphocytes in localized non-small cell lung cancer. Study-wide context: Each patient gave resected tumor and non-adjacent uninvolved lung tissue.

Assay used: immunoSEQ multiplex PCR; TCRdb lists only in-frame clones, some missing. The data show roughly 4,000 clones, roughly 70% seen once. The CDR3 length is 15 residues. Germline CDR1 and CDR2: SEHNR and FQNEAQ (reference sequence). V trimming: 0 bases; J trimming: 1 base; junction bases outside the gene matches: 3. The rearrangement joins TRBV7-9 to TRBJ2-7; the match to TRBD2 covers 7 bases. Sequencing was carried out using uninvolved lung tissue not adjacent to the tumor. The clonotype originates from a human donor with non-small cell lung cancer. CDR3 sequence (DNA): TGTGCCAGCAGCTTAGCGTGGGGGGGATCCTACGAGCAGTACTTC. Translated: CASSLAWGGSYEQYF.